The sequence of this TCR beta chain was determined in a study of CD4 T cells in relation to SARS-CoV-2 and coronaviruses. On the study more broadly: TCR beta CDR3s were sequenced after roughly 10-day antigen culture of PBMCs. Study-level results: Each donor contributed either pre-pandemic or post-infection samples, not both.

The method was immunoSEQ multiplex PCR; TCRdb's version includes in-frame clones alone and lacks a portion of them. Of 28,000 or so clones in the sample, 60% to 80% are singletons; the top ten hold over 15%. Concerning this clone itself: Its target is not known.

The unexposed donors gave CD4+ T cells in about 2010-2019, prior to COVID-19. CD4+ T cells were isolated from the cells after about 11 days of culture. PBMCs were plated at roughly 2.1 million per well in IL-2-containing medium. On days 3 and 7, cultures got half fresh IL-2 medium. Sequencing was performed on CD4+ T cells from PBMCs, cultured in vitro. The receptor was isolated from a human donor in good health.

CDR3 in amino acids: CASNLPTDTQYF. CDR3 nucleotides: TGTGCCAGCAACCTTCCCACAGATACGCAGTATTTT. The chain has TRBV6-6 and TRBJ2-3; D remains unclear. The CDR3 spans 12 residues. Per germline, CDR1 MNHNY and CDR2 SVGAGI (reference sequence). V dropped 7 bases and J dropped 2 bases, with 7 bases sitting between them.